The clone carrying this T cell receptor (beta chain) has a count of ten or more. The antigen remains undetermined. These data are taken from a study of T cells in Graves' hyperthyroidism and ophthalmopathy. From RNA transcripts, TCR beta CDR3 regions were amplified. First-round RT-PCR targeting the TCR CDR3 was performed with the HTBI primer set. One entry per CDR3 protein, called by TCRdb with MiXCR from the multiplex PCR reads. The sample holds under 700,000 distinct CDR3 sequences; 16% are singletons and the top ten take 15% to 20%. V shed 3 bases, J shed 5 bases, and the junction held 2 bases outside the gene matches. The CDR3 is 14 amino acids. Germline CDR1 is SNHLY and CDR2 is FYNNEI. Graves' hyperthyroidism is called stable when ophthalmopathy does not progress within 18 months. Patients were excluded for uncontrolled infection, other autoimmune disease, pregnancy or lactation. Fresh peripheral blood, under 13 ml, was the source of the PBMCs.

The study, taken as a whole, reports: Researchers report that a 13 V-J model separated ophthalmopathy from stable hyperthyroidism.

The specimen sequenced was blood. This receptor was identified in a woman between 18 and 30 years old with Graves' hyperthyroidism. The rearrangement uses TRBV2 and TRBJ1-5; 9 bases fit TRBD1. The CDR3 DNA follows: TGTGCCAGCAGTGACGGGGACAGGGATCAGCCCCAGCATTTT. Its protein product is CASSDGDRDQPQHF. The complete variable domain, with remaining parts taken from reference TRBV2 and TRBJ1-5, reads EPEVTQTPSHQVTQMGQEVILRCVPISNHLYFYWYRQILGQKVEFLVSFYNNEISEKSEIFDDQFSVERPDGSNFTLKIRSTKLEDSAMYFCASSDGDRDQPQHFGDGTRLSIL.